These T cell receptor beta chains were read from a single sample in a study of spatial heterogeneity in lung cancer. MiXCR, applied by TCRdb to the 5' RACE reads, yields one record per CDR3 protein. The data hold roughly 20,000 distinct CDR3 sequences, with 4.5% to 5% observed a single time. The material was PBMCs, obtained at surgery. The receptors were gathered from a male donor with early-stage non-small cell lung cancer. The CDR3 runs from the conserved cysteine through the conserved F or W. A D gene is named only where the DNA matches it firmly. Clone size is given for some rows only: seen once, a few or many times, or a class if the clone is expanded.

>TRBJ1-2|TRBV10-2|many|.
CASSGAGLSYGYTF
TGCGCCAGCAGTGGGGCAGGACTAAGCTATGGCTACACCTTC
>TRBJ1-1|TRBV7-9|few|.
CASSLEGGSTEAFF
TGTGCCAGCAGCTTAGAAGGCGGCAGTACTGAAGCTTTCTTT
>TRBJ2-6|TRBV18|many|TRBD1
CASSQSGDRNSGANVLTF
TGTGCCAGCTCCCAGTCGGGGGACAGGAACTCTGGGGCCAACGTCCTGACTTTC
>TRBJ1-4|TRBV12-3/TRBV12-4|many|.
CASSAGGRAVGNEKLFF
TGTGCCAGCAGTGCGGGGGGGAGGGCGGTGGGTAATGAAAAACTGTTTTTT
>TRBJ2-7|TRBV29-1|many|.
CSAQEGGFDAQYF
TGCAGCGCTCAAGAGGGAGGCTTTGATGCGCAGTACTTC
>TRBJ2-1|TRBV19|many|.
CASSGASSYNEQFF
TGTGCCAGTAGCGGAGCCAGCTCCTACAATGAGCAGTTCTTC
>TRBJ2-1|TRBV5-1|few|.
CASRSRPDVANEQFF
TGCGCCAGCAGGTCAAGGCCAGATGTGGCCAATGAGCAGTTCTTC
>TRBJ2-5|TRBV28|many|.
CASSLYWDPPRDQYF
TGTGCCAGCAGTTTGTATTGGGACCCCCCTCGTGACCAGTACTTC
>TRBJ2-2|TRBV5-6|many|.
CASSLAAEVAGELFF
TGTGCCAGCAGCTTAGCAGCGGAGGTAGCCGGGGAGCTGTTTTTT
>TRBJ2-7|TRBV4-1|many|TRBD2
CASSQVTGGVEDEQYF
TGCGCCAGCAGCCAAGTGACGGGAGGGGTGGAAGACGAGCAGTACTTC
>TRBJ1-4|TRBV7-2|many|.
CASSLGQSRGEKLFF
TGTGCCAGCAGCTTAGGACAGTCGAGAGGTGAAAAACTGTTTTTT
>TRBJ2-5|TRBV12-3/TRBV12-4|.|.
CASSMLGWGQETQYF
TGTGCCAGCAGTATGTTAGGGTGGGGACAAGAGACCCAGTACTTC
>TRBJ1-1|TRBV5-1|many|.
CASSWVGQVNTEAFF
TGCGCCAGCAGCTGGGTCGGCCAGGTGAACACTGAAGCTTTCTTT
>TRBJ2-3|TRBV9|few|.
CASSVGGHRGTDTQYF
TGTGCCAGCAGCGTAGGAGGCCATAGGGGGACAGATACGCAGTATTTT
>TRBJ2-7|TRBV29-1|medium-sized|.
CSALGQGGIYEQYF
TGCAGCGCGTTAGGACAGGGAGGGATCTACGAGCAGTACTTC
>TRBJ2-3|TRBV28|.|.
CASSLLGRTSTDTQYF
TGTGCCAGCAGTTTACTAGGCAGAACTAGCACAGATACGCAGTATTTT
>TRBJ1-1|TRBV18|few|.
CASSHKTGMNTEAFF
TGTGCCAGCTCCCACAAGACAGGTATGAACACTGAAGCTTTCTTT
>TRBJ2-3|TRBV7-2|many|.
CASSLVRGDTQYF
TGTGCCAGCAGCTTAGTTCGGGGAGATACGCAGTATTTT
>TRBJ2-3|TRBV20-1|few|.
CSAQWGIADTQYF
TGCAGTGCCCAATGGGGTATTGCAGATACGCAGTATTTT
>TRBJ2-2|TRBV28|few|.
CASISGLGALNTGELFF
TGTGCCAGCATTTCCGGGTTGGGGGCCTTAAACACCGGGGAGCTGTTTTTT
>TRBJ2-5|TRBV9|medium-sized|.
CASSGGTEETQYF
TGTGCCAGCAGCGGAGGGACGGAAGAGACCCAGTACTTC
>TRBJ2-7|TRBV6-4|.|.
CASSEGPGYGVGEQYF
TGTGCCAGCAGTGAAGGGCCAGGGTACGGGGTCGGCGAGCAGTACTTC
>TRBJ2-3|TRBV6-5|many|.
CASRSPVDTQYF
TGTGCCAGCAGGTCGCCCGTAGATACGCAGTATTTT
>TRBJ1-6|TRBV7-2|few|TRBD1
CASSPTRGRNSPLHF
TGTGCCAGCAGCCCAACTAGGGGGCGAAATTCACCCCTCCACTTT
>TRBJ2-7|TRBV18|many|.
CASSLIQGNEQYF
TGTGCCAGCTCACTAATACAGGGAAACGAGCAGTACTTC
>TRBJ1-2|TRBV20-1|many|.
CSARDSSRQYGYTF
TGCAGTGCTAGAGATTCTTCCAGGCAATATGGCTACACCTTC
>TRBJ2-1|TRBV11-2|.|TRBD1
CASSFRGSYNEQFF
TGTGCCAGCAGCTTCAGGGGGTCCTACAATGAGCAGTTCTTC
>TRBJ1-2|TRBV6-2/TRBV6-3|many|.
CASSYRQVDGYTF
TGTGCCAGCAGTTACCGTCAGGTAGATGGCTACACCTTC
>TRBJ2-7|TRBV5-1|.|.
CASSLVSGPIGRVQYF
TGCGCCAGCAGCTTGGTATCCGGCCCTATCGGACGCGTGCAGTACTTC
>TRBJ1-4|TRBV15|many|.
CATSRATATGREKLFF
TGTGCCACCAGCAGGGCAACGGCAACAGGGCGGGAAAAACTGTTTTTT
>TRBJ1-4|TRBV7-2|many|.
CASSGANEKLFF
TGTGCCAGCAGCGGGGCAAATGAAAAACTGTTTTTT
>TRBJ2-4|TRBV20-1|many|.
CSARDPGSQYF
TGCAGTGCTAGAGATCCAGGTAGCCAGTACTTC
>TRBJ2-2|TRBV28|many|.
CASSLGGSNTGELFF
TGTGCCAGCAGTTTAGGCGGATCGAACACCGGGGAGCTGTTTTTT
>TRBJ2-7|TRBV15|.|TRBD2
CATSIPSQRGTYEQYF
TGTGCCACCAGCATACCCTCCCAGCGGGGGACCTACGAGCAGTACTTC
>TRBJ2-2|TRBV12-3/TRBV12-4|many|TRBD2
CASSSRGLAGLTGELFF
TGTGCCAGCAGTTCCCGGGGACTAGCGGGACTCACCGGGGAGCTGTTTTTT
>TRBJ1-2|TRBV11-2|few|TRBD1
CASSLGRGIGYTF
TGTGCCAGCAGCTTAGGCAGGGGGATCGGCTACACCTTC
>TRBJ2-5|TRBV27|many|.
CASSSGGWAETQYF
TGTGCCAGCAGTTCGGGCGGTTGGGCAGAGACCCAGTACTTC
>TRBJ2-7|TRBV2|many|TRBD2
CASAGGGGVRGEQYF
TGTGCCAGCGCCGGTGGGGGGGGAGTGAGAGGCGAGCAGTACTTC
>TRBJ2-3|TRBV11-2|.|TRBD2
CASTPRLAGTGGPDTQYF
TGTGCCAGCACCCCGCGACTAGCGGGAACAGGAGGGCCAGATACGCAGTATTTT
>TRBJ2-5|TRBV10-2|.|.
CTSSDVRGTRETQYF
TGCACCAGCAGTGATGTCAGGGGAACTCGAGAGACCCAGTACTTC
>TRBJ2-5|TRBV25-1|many|.
CASSRGAGLETQYF
TGTGCCAGCAGTCGAGGGGCAGGGCTAGAGACCCAGTACTTC
>TRBJ2-1|TRBV9|many|TRBD2
CASSFTSGGHNEQFF
TGTGCCAGCAGTTTCACTAGCGGGGGTCACAATGAGCAGTTCTTC